The 20 T cell receptor beta chains below come from one sample, sequenced in a study of CD8 T cells in Susac syndrome. An amount of RNA that ranged from roughly 0.45 to 1 ug was reverse transcribed with random hexamers. TCRdb re-derived calls from the immunoSEQ multiplex PCR reads in MiXCR, one entry per CDR3 protein. This table holds over 300,000 distinct CDR3 sequences, about 92% found once. The sequenced material came from CD4+ T cells from PBMCs. These receptors were collected from a human donor with multiple sclerosis.

The chain combines TRBV2 with TRBJ2-3; D unclear. CDR1 is SNHLY, CDR2 FYNNEI, per germline. The length of the CDR3 is 13 residues. Trimming pared 6 bases from V and 2 bases from J, leaving 9 bases between. CDR3 nucleotide sequence: TGTGCCAGCAGGCGCCTCCCCACAGATACGCAGTATTTT. Translated: CASRRLPTDTQYF.

In its sample, this clonotype was seen a few times. The chain joins TRBV9 to TRBJ2-7; D is unclear. With 0 bases removed from V and 6 bases from J, the gap between germline ends came to 19 bases. Per germline, CDR1 SGDLS and CDR2 YYNGEE. CDR3 length: 16 amino acids. The DNA for the CDR3 is TGTGCCAGCAGCGTAGCAGCAGAGGCCGGGCAGGCCGAGCAGTACTTC. Encoded protein: CASSVAAEAGQAEQYF.

This clonotype was recorded once. The J gene is TRBJ2-3, the V gene TRBV25-1; unclear D gene. This CDR3 comprises 13 residues. Per germline, CDR1 MGHDK and CDR2 SYGVNS. Deletions cut 4 bases from V and 3 bases from J, with 8 bases between. The CDR3 region has the DNA TGTGCCAGCAGTGTGGCTGGGACAGATACGCAGTATTTT. Translated, it gives CASSVAGTDTQYF.

The rearrangement joins TRBV6-1 to TRBJ1-6; 9 bases agree with TRBD1. V lost 5 bases to trimming and J lost 8 bases; unmatched junction nucleotides: 13. This CDR3 region has 17 residues. Germline V gives CDR1 MNHNS, CDR2 SASEGT. For the CDR3, the DNA is TGTGCCAGCAGTCTAGATCCCGGGACAGGGCCTTATTCACCCCTCCACTTT. Protein sequence: CASSLDPGTGPYSPLHF.

The CDR3 region is CASSPPDRTQYF. CDR3 nucleotide sequence: TGTGCCAGCTCACCGCCCGACAGAACCCAGTACTTC. The chain recombines TRBV18 with TRBJ2-5, with D possibly TRBD1 on 5 matching bases. Germline V CDR1 and CDR2: KGHSH, LQKENI. This CDR3 is built from 12 residues. V was shortened by 3 bases and J by 8 bases, with 10 bases between the two germline ends.

There are a few counts of this clonotype. A junction boundary mismatches the germline segment, possibly from a read error. The chain couples TRBV7-7 to TRBJ2-3; D not certain. The CDR3 consists of 13 residues. CDR1 is SSHAT, CDR2 FNYEAQ, per germline (reference sequence). In DNA form, the CDR3 reads TGTGCTAGCAGCTTAGGCCGCACAGATACGCAGTATTTT. Amino acids: CASSLGRTDTQYF.

The chain couples TRBV14 to TRBJ2-5; 9 nucleotides line up with TRBD2. The ends lost 5 bases at V and 4 bases at J; junction bases unmatched: 8. The CDR3 is 15 residues long. Germline loops: CDR1 SGHDN, CDR2 FVKESK. CDR3 protein: CASSDQTSGGETQYF. CDR3 coding DNA: TGTGCCAGCAGCGACCAGACTAGCGGTGGAGAGACCCAGTACTTC.

The CDR3 DNA follows: TGCAGTGCTAGATCCACGTTGCGGGAGGGGAACCCCTACGAGCAGTACTTC. It is translated as CSARSTLREGNPYEQYF. V gene TRBV20-1 combines with J gene TRBJ2-7, with 9 bases identical to TRBD2. This CDR3 has 17 residues. Trimming took 2 bases from V and 2 from J; bases not matched to a gene: 13. Germline-derived CDR1 and CDR2 are DFQATT and SNEGSKA (reference sequence).

The rearrangement uses TRBV4-2 and TRBJ2-7, with D maybe TRBD1 (6 bases). The CDR3 spans 15 residues. The ends were cut back, 4 bases at V and 5 bases at J, with 18 bases in the middle. CDR1 and CDR2 (germline): LGHNA, YNFKEQ. Here the CDR3 DNA reads TGTGCCAGCAGCCTTCAGTTCAGGGGAAGCAACGAGCAGTACTTC. Protein product: CASSLQFRGSNEQYF.

This chain uses TRBV3-1 with TRBJ2-1; D is ambiguous. V was cut by 1 base and J by 5 bases, with 12 bases left in between. The CDR3 totals 15 residues. Per the germline V gene, CDR1 is LGHDT and CDR2 is YNNKEL (reference sequence). CDR3 DNA sequence: TGTGCCAGCAGCCAAGCGAACCGGGCAGACAATGAGCAGTTCTTC. Amino acids: CASSQANRADNEQFF.

The chain recombines TRBV5-1 with TRBJ2-1; 9 nucleotides line up with TRBD2. Germline V gives CDR1 SGHRS, CDR2 YFSETQ. The CDR3 is 15 residues long. The junction had 10 bases not matched to a gene; V was cut back by 4 bases and J by 8 bases. For the CDR3, the DNA is TGCGCCAGCAGCGCCGCGGGGGGGCGGGACGATGAGCAGTTCTTC. Its translation: CASSAAGGRDDEQFF.

This chain links TRBV11-2 with TRBJ2-5; unclear D gene. Germline CDR1 and CDR2: SGHAT and FQNNGV. The CDR3 has 13 residues. V lost 8 bases and J lost 4, with 14 bases in between. The CDR3 is CASRLRVRETQYF. The CDR3 bases are TGTGCCAGCCGGTTAAGGGTCCGAGAGACCCAGTACTTC.

The chain joins TRBV7-2 to TRBJ2-5; possibly TRBD2 for D (6 bases). The CDR3 has 17 amino acids. Germline V gives CDR1 SGHTA, CDR2 FQGNSA. Deletions cut 5 bases from V and 3 bases from J, with 22 bases between. In nucleotides, the CDR3 is TGTGCCAGCAGCCGGGGGAGAGGGAGTGTGGGGGAAGAGACCCAGTACTTC. It encodes CASSRGRGSVGEETQYF.

The rearrangement links TRBV6-2 or TRBV6-3 to TRBJ1-5; D possibly corresponds to TRBD1 (6 bases). The CDR3 extends over 13 amino acids. Trimming left V 8 bases short and J 7 bases short, with 15 bases between. From germline, CDR1 is MNHEY and CDR2 SVGEGT. CDR3: CASSGTQGQPQHF. For the CDR3, the DNA is TGTGCCAGCTCCGGGACTCAGGGGCAGCCCCAGCATTTT.

The chain has TRBV20-1 and TRBJ1-2, with D perhaps TRBD1 (6 bases). The CDR3 is 14 amino acids. The ends were cut back, 0 bases at V and 7 bases at J, with 15 bases in the middle. Looked up from germline, CDR1 is DFQATT and CDR2 is SNEGSKA (reference sequence). This CDR3 is CSARDGGGVGGYTF. The CDR3 bases are TGCAGTGCTAGAGATGGAGGGGGGGTGGGTGGCTACACCTTC.

V gene TRBV27 combines with J gene TRBJ1-1; maybe TRBD1 (6 bases). Germline values: CDR1 MNHEY, CDR2 SMNVEV (reference sequence). The CDR3 totals 13 residues. V gave up 3 bases and J gave up 4 bases, with 9 bases separating them. The chain's CDR3 is CASSFRGVTEAFF. The CDR3 bases are TGTGCCAGCAGTTTCAGGGGCGTCACTGAAGCTTTCTTT.

The DNA for the CDR3 is TGTGCCAGCAGTGGTGGCAGGGCGGTGAAGACCCAGTACTTC. This encodes CASSGGRAVKTQYF. This sequence joins TRBV2 and TRBJ2-5; D may be TRBD1 (5 bases). Trimming shortened V by 4 bases and J by 6 bases, and 15 bases separated the two germline ends. CDR1 SNHLY and CDR2 FYNNEI come from the germline V gene. CDR3 length: 14 amino acids.

The V gene is TRBV5-1, the J gene TRBJ2-6; D gene uncertain. In germline, CDR1 is SGHRS, CDR2 YFSETQ. Trimming took 2 bases from V and 1 from J, leaving 7 bases between them. The CDR3 spans 15 residues. The CDR3 sequence is CASSLTYSGANVLTF. The CDR3, as DNA: TGCGCCAGCAGCTTAACGTATTCTGGGGCCAACGTCCTGACTTTC.

The chain has TRBV19 and TRBJ2-3, with no clear D. Deletions cut 5 bases from V and 6 bases from J, with 12 bases between. Germline V CDR1 and CDR2: LNHDA, SQIVND (reference sequence). There are 13 residues in the CDR3. This CDR3 reads CASSSDAYDTQYF. The CDR3 nucleotides are TGTGCCAGTAGTTCGGACGCGTACGATACGCAGTATTTT.

This clonotype appeared a single time. The chain carries TRBV2 and TRBJ2-1, with D perhaps matching TRBD1 (5 bases). The DNA end is more similar to TRBJ2-7, so the J call may be wrong. This CDR3 spans 14 amino acids. In germline, CDR1 is SNHLY, CDR2 FYNNEI. The CDR3 spells CASSVPGLRGTQYF. The CDR3 region has the DNA TGTGCCAGCAGTGTGCCAGGGTTAAGGGGTACGCAGTACTTC.